The subject of this entry is one T cell receptor beta chain. CDR3 size: 14 residues. V lost 6 bases to trimming and J lost 1 base, with 12 bases between them. The germline V gene has CDR1 LNHDA and CDR2 SQIVND (reference sequence). The sample is drawn from a study of cytomegalovirus exposure and HLA in healthy donors. Some clones are missing from TCRdb's copy, which holds only in-frame ones; the method was immunoSEQ multiplex PCR. Of 130,000 or so clones listed, around 92% are singletons. The chain combines TRBV19 with TRBJ1-1; D remains ambiguous. The TCR sequence derives from a man aged 25-45 years in good health and CMV-seronegative. The sample consisted of PBMCs. The CDR3 DNA follows: TGTGCCAGTAGGAGCGGGGAGGGGAACACTGAAGCTTTCTTT. It specifies CASRSGEGNTEAFF.